This T cell receptor (beta chain) was identified in a study of blood T cell repertoires in COVID-19. Germline V gene sequence: CDR1 SGHRS, CDR2 YFSETQ. The CDR3 is made up of 13 amino acids. Trimming shortened V by 4 bases and J by 1 base, and 8 bases separated the two germline ends. Using immunoSEQ multiplex PCR, the repertoire was profiled, and TCRdb retains in-frame clones only, with some absent. The sample lists about 400,000 clones, around 86% occurring once. This sequence originates from a human donor in a cohort sampled during active COVID-19. The specimen was peripheral blood. This chain connects TRBV5-1 to TRBJ1-2; D perhaps matches TRBD1 (5 bases). CDR3 residues: CASSRDSNYGYTF. CDR3 nucleotides: TGCGCCAGCAGCCGCGACAGTAACTATGGCTACACCTTC.